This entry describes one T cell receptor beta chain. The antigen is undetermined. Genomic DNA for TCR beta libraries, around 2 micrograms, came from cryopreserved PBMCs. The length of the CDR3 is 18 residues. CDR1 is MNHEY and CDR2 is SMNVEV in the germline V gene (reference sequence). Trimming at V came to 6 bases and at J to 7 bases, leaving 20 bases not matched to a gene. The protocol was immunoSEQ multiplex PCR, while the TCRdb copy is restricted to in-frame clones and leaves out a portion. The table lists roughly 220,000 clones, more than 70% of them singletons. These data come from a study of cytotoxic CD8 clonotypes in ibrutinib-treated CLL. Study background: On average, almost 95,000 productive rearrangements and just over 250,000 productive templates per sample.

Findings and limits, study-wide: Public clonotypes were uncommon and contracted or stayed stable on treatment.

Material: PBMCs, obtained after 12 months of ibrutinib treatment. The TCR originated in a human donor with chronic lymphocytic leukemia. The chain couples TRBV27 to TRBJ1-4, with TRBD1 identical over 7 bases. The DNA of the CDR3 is TGTGCCAGCAGCCAACGACAGGGCGGGCTGGGAGAGGGTGAAAAACTGTTTTTT. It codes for CASSQRQGGLGEGEKLFF.